This entry lists 32 T cell receptor beta chains sequenced from one sample in a study of Ad26.COV2.S vaccination and SARS-CoV-2 variants. Stated treatment: approximately 18 received Ad26.COV2.S at low or high dose, single or two shots; about 5 received placebo; per-sample allocation not given. Sample collection was performed on day 63 after the first vaccine or placebo injection. Sequencing used immunoSEQ multiplex PCR; TCRdb keeps in-frame clones, though not all of them. This table has about 480,000 clones, roughly 89% appearing once. The source material was peripheral blood, sampled in a trial of Ad26.COV2.S vaccine versus placebo. Receptors were obtained from a person between 18 and 59 years old who received the Ad26.COV2.S COVID-19 vaccine or a placebo.

The chain links TRBV9 to TRBJ2-6; a possible D gene is TRBD1 (5 bases). The V end lost 2 bases, the J end lost 6 bases, and 6 bases lay between the germline ends. The CDR3 extends over 13 amino acids. Germline CDR1 reads SGDLS; CDR2 reads YYNGEE. As DNA, the CDR3 is TGTGCCAGCAGCGTTGGGGCGGCCAACGTCCTGACTTTC. It specifies CASSVGAANVLTF.

This sequence joins TRBV10-3 and TRBJ2-5, with D perhaps given as TRBD1 or TRBD2 (5 bases each). Trimming pared 7 bases from V and 2 bases from J, leaving 11 bases between. The V gene's germline CDR1 is ENHRY and CDR2 SYGVKD. The CDR3 totals 13 residues. In DNA form, the CDR3 reads TGTGCCATCAAGGGACGGAAACAAGAGACCCAGTACTTC. Translating gives CAIKGRKQETQYF.

V is TRBV3-1 (or the pseudogene TRBV3-2) and J is TRBJ1-6; D might be TRBD1 (6 bases). The V end lost 4 bases, the J end lost 7 bases, and 11 bases lay between the germline ends. Germline V gene sequence: CDR1 LGHDT, CDR2 YNNKEL (reference sequence). This CDR3 has 14 amino acids. CDR3 amino acids: CASSLGQMNSPLHF. CDR3 DNA sequence: TGTGCCAGCAGCCTCGGACAGATGAATTCACCCCTCCACTTT.

The chain uses TRBV6-2 or TRBV6-3 and TRBJ1-2; a possible D gene is TRBD1 (5 bases). Germline CDR1 MNHEY, CDR2 SVGEGT. The CDR3 totals 17 residues. V lost 6 bases and J 8 bases, leaving 28 bases between the germline ends. The CDR3, as DNA: TGTGCCAGCAGCCTAACCTCTGGGGCCAGGCATGGGGAGGGCTACACCTTC. Translation gives CASSLTSGARHGEGYTF.

The chain couples TRBV11-2 to TRBJ1-5; 7 bases are shared with TRBD1. Per germline, CDR1 SGHAT and CDR2 FQNNGV. With V trimmed by 1 base and J by 6 bases, 3 bases remained unmatched. CDR3 length: 14 amino acids. The CDR3 loop is CASSLVTGFQPQHF. The CDR3 DNA is TGTGCCAGCAGCTTAGTGACAGGGTTTCAGCCCCAGCATTTT.

This clone has only a few counts. The chain combines TRBV6-5 with TRBJ1-4, with unresolved D. V was trimmed by 0 bases and J by 0 bases, leaving 5 bases between them. The CDR3 sequence is 15 residues long. The germline CDR1 and CDR2 sequences are MNHEY and SVGAGI. CDR3 nucleotides: TGTGCCAGCAGTTACTCCCGGACAACTAATGAAAAACTGTTTTTT. The encoded protein is CASSYSRTTNEKLFF.

This chain links TRBV19 with TRBJ2-7; the D call may be TRBD1 or TRBD2 (5 bases each). V was trimmed by 5 bases and J by 5 bases, leaving 10 bases between them. Germline V gives CDR1 LNHDA, CDR2 SQIVND (reference sequence). CDR3 length: 12 residues. CDR3 protein: CASSVRGDEQYF. The CDR3 DNA sequence: TGTGCCAGTAGTGTCCGAGGGGACGAGCAGTACTTC.

The J gene is TRBJ2-5, the V gene TRBV6-5; 10 bases fit TRBD1. The CDR3 length is 15 residues. V trimming: 5 bases; J trimming: 5 bases; junction bases outside the gene matches: 8. Germline lookup yields CDR1 MNHEY and CDR2 SVGAGI. The CDR3 here is CASSTGTGVGETQYF. The CDR3 coding sequence is TGTGCCAGCAGTACCGGGACAGGGGTGGGGGAGACCCAGTACTTC.

The chain links TRBV9 to TRBJ2-5; 8 bases are a match to TRBD1. V dropped 4 bases and J dropped 5; count of bases not matched to a gene: 13. Germline assignment: CDR1 SGDLS and CDR2 YYNGEE. The CDR3 is 16 amino acids. CDR3 loop: CASSPGQGWIRETQYF. The CDR3 bases are TGTGCCAGCAGCCCCGGACAGGGTTGGATACGTGAGACCCAGTACTTC.

This clone was counted between two and nine times. This rearrangement joins TRBV24-1 to TRBJ1-2; D ambiguous. Per the germline V gene, CDR1 is KGHDR and CDR2 is SFDVKD. This CDR3 is 12 amino acids long. The V and J ends lost 4 bases and 2 bases respectively, with 4 bases between them. The DNA for the CDR3 is TGTGCCACCAGTGAGGGGAACTATGGCTACACCTTC. Translation gives CATSEGNYGYTF.

This clone came up once. The rearrangement joins TRBV5-1 to TRBJ1-1; possible D gene TRBD1, 6 bases. The CDR3 totals 17 residues. From germline, CDR1 is SGHRS and CDR2 YFSETQ. V was shortened by 4 bases and J by 1 base, with 20 bases between the two germline ends. CDR3 in amino acids: CASSRLPPTTGNTEAFF. The CDR3 DNA is TGCGCCAGCAGCCGTCTACCCCCTACGACAGGGAACACTGAAGCTTTCTTT.

The rearrangement links TRBV6-5 to TRBJ1-4; 12 bases line up with TRBD1. Unmatched junction bases numbered 1, after V lost 0 bases and J lost 8 bases. The germline V gene encodes CDR1 MNHEY and CDR2 SVGAGI. CDR3 length: 15 residues. DNA of the CDR3: TGTGCCAGCAGTTACTCGGGACAGGGGGCGGAAAAACTGTTTTTT. Amino acid sequence: CASSYSGQGAEKLFF.

This chain uses TRBV7-2 with TRBJ1-1, with no clear D. The CDR3 has 12 amino acids. Germline lookup yields CDR1 SGHTA and CDR2 FQGNSA. The V gene lost 5 bases and the J gene lost 1 base, with 5 bases spanning the gap. CDR3 loop: CASSKWNTEAFF. The DNA for the CDR3 is TGTGCCAGCAGCAAGTGGAACACTGAAGCTTTCTTT.

The V call is TRBV28, the J call TRBJ1-2; TRBD1 is a possible D gene (6 bases). Trimming removed 6 bases from V and 3 bases from J, with 17 bases in between. The CDR3 has 15 residues. CDR1 and CDR2 (germline): MDHEN, SYDVKM. CDR3 sequence (DNA): TGTGCCAGCAGATCATTCTGGGGGCCTCACTATGGCTACACCTTC. This codes for CASRSFWGPHYGYTF.

CDR3 nucleotide sequence: TGTGCCACCAAATCGGCGGGAGCAGGGTTCAATGAGCAGTTCTTC. Protein product: CATKSAGAGFNEQFF. The V and J genes are TRBV24-1 and TRBJ2-1; 7 nucleotides line up with TRBD2. This CDR3 region has 15 residues. Trimming took 8 bases from V and 6 from J; bases not matched to a gene: 12. Germline V lookup: CDR1 KGHDR, CDR2 SFDVKD.

This clone was seen a handful of times. This chain joins TRBV30 and TRBJ2-7, with 7 bases identical to TRBD1. V shed 0 bases and J 4 bases; nucleotides not matched to a gene: 6. CDR3 size: 14 residues. Germline loops: CDR1 GTSNPN, CDR2 SVGIG (reference sequence). CDR3 in DNA: TGTGCCTGGAGTGTAGGCAGGGGGATATACGAGCAGTACTTC. It yields the protein CAWSVGRGIYEQYF.

This chain links TRBV28 with TRBJ2-3; D remains unclear. Germline CDR1 is MDHEN and CDR2 is SYDVKM. This CDR3 has 12 amino acids. The V end lost 4 bases, the J end lost 4 bases, and 6 bases lay between the germline ends. The CDR3 nucleotides read TGTGCCAGCAGTTCCACGCCAGATACGCAGTATTTT. Its translation is CASSSTPDTQYF.

The chain joins TRBV28 to TRBJ2-1, with a weak D call TRBD2 (5 bases). Germline lookup yields CDR1 MDHEN and CDR2 SYDVKM. The CDR3 loop spans 14 amino acids. The V and J ends lost 6 bases and 7 bases respectively, with 16 bases between them. The CDR3 region is CASSTPTRRNEQFF. DNA for the CDR3: TGTGCCAGCAGCACACCAACTAGAAGAAATGAGCAGTTCTTC.

The DNA for the CDR3 is TGCGCCAGCAGTGAGGACCCTAGGACTAGCGGGAGGCCTTGCACAGATACGCAGTATTTT. Its protein product is CASSEDPRTSGRPCTDTQYF. V and J are TRBV10-1 and TRBJ2-3; 14 nucleotides align to TRBD2. CDR1 is WNHNN, CDR2 SYGVQD, per germline (reference sequence). V lost 2 bases to trimming and J lost 1 base; unmatched junction nucleotides: 11. CDR3 length: 20 amino acids.

The V and J genes are TRBV29-1 and TRBJ1-2; perhaps TRBD1 as D (5 bases). Trimming removed 0 bases from V and 2 bases from J, with 13 bases in between. The V gene's germline CDR1 is SQVTM and CDR2 ANQGSEA. The CDR3 is 15 amino acids. CDR3 DNA: TGCAGCGTTGAAGATGAGGGCAGGGCCAACTATGGCTACACCTTC. This translates into CSVEDEGRANYGYTF.

The gene calls are TRBV19 and TRBJ1-5, with D hard to call. The CDR3 spans 13 residues. Trimming cost V 5 bases and J 4 bases, with 9 bases left between them. The germline V gene has CDR1 LNHDA and CDR2 SQIVND (reference sequence). The CDR3 sequence: CASSVGVNQPQHF. As DNA, the CDR3 is TGTGCCAGTAGTGTGGGAGTGAATCAGCCCCAGCATTTT.

The J gene is TRBJ2-1, the V gene TRBV29-1; no definite D call. This CDR3 is 15 amino acids long. Germline CDR1 and CDR2: SQVTM and ANQGSEA. The V end was cut by 4 bases, the J end by 0 bases, with 13 bases between. This chain's CDR3 is CSVVGLPPSYNEQFF. CDR3 coding DNA: TGCAGCGTTGTAGGGCTTCCACCCTCCTACAATGAGCAGTTCTTC.

This clone was seen only once. The chain has TRBV5-6 and TRBJ2-2, with 8 bases identical to TRBD1. CDR3 length: 15 residues. Germline values: CDR1 SGHDT, CDR2 YYEEEE. V lost 4 bases to trimming and J lost 4 bases; unmatched junction nucleotides: 6. CDR3 region: CASSQETGATGELFF. The CDR3 nucleotides read TGTGCCAGCAGCCAAGAGACAGGGGCCACCGGGGAGCTGTTTTTT.

V is TRBV3-1 (or the pseudogene TRBV3-2) and J is TRBJ1-5, with D uncertain. The length of the CDR3 is 15 residues. Deletions cut 1 base from V and 2 bases from J, with 9 bases between. The germline V gene has CDR1 LGHDT and CDR2 YNNKEL (reference sequence). The CDR3 sequence is CASSQGRSGNQPQHF. CDR3 coding DNA: TGTGCCAGCAGCCAAGGTCGGTCAGGCAATCAGCCCCAGCATTTT.

The rearrangement joins TRBV28 to TRBJ2-7; D possibly corresponds to TRBD2 (6 bases). V gave up 6 bases and J gave up 4 bases, with 13 bases separating them. The V gene's germline CDR1 is MDHEN and CDR2 SYDVKM. The CDR3 runs to 13 residues. The chain's CDR3 is CASRNGGSYEQYF. The CDR3 DNA reads TGTGCCAGCAGGAACGGGGGTAGTTACGAGCAGTACTTC.

The count of this clone is one. The V gene is TRBV11-2, the J gene TRBJ2-5, with D hard to call. V gave up 0 bases and J gave up 2 bases, with 10 bases separating them. The length of the CDR3 is 15 residues. Germline V gene lookup returns CDR1 SGHAT and CDR2 FQNNGV. The CDR3 coding sequence is TGTGCCAGCAGCTTAGATCCCGGAAAACAAGAGACCCAGTACTTC. Translating gives CASSLDPGKQETQYF.

This sequence joins TRBV5-4 and TRBJ2-2, with 8 bases fitting TRBD2. Germline CDR1 reads SGHNT; CDR2 reads YYREEE (reference sequence). The CDR3 consists of 16 residues. V was clipped by 4 bases and J by 7 bases; unmatched bases: 12. CDR3 region: CASSPRSGRRDGELFF. CDR3 DNA sequence: TGTGCCAGCAGCCCCCGCAGCGGGAGACGAGACGGGGAGCTGTTTTTT. The full variable domain, in which reference TRBV5-4 and TRBJ2-2 provide the parts outside the CDR3, is ETGVTQSPTHLIKTRGQQVTLRCSSQSGHNTVSWYQQALGQGPQFIFQYYREEENGRGNFPPRFSGLQFPNYSSELNVNALELDDSALYLCASSPRSGRRDGELFFGEGSRLTVL.

V and J are TRBV20-1 and TRBJ1-2, with D uncertain. Germline V gives CDR1 DFQATT, CDR2 SNEGSKA (reference sequence). The CDR3 loop spans 13 amino acids. The V end was cut by 4 bases, the J end by 0 bases, with 9 bases between. The CDR3 nucleotides read TGCAGTGCTATTGACGGAGCTAACTATGGCTACACCTTC. It translates to CSAIDGANYGYTF.

The chain recombines TRBV6-5 with TRBJ2-5, with D perhaps matching TRBD1 or TRBD2 (5 bases each). Germline V gene data show CDR1 as MNHEY and CDR2 as SVGAGI. The CDR3 length is 11 residues. Trimming took 8 bases from V and 5 from J, leaving 9 bases between them. The CDR3 nucleotides read TGTGCCAGCCGGGACGGCGAGACCCAGTACTTC. Translating gives CASRDGETQYF.

Only one count was recorded for this clone. The V and J genes are TRBV2 and TRBJ2-7, with D perhaps TRBD2 (5 bases). This CDR3 has 14 residues. Deletions cut 3 bases from V and 0 bases from J, with 9 bases between. Looked up from germline, CDR1 is SNHLY and CDR2 is FYNNEI. The CDR3 coding sequence is TGTGCCAGCAGTGACTTCCGGGGCTCCTACGAGCAGTACTTC. This translates into CASSDFRGSYEQYF. Based on the CDR3 plus reference TRBV2 and TRBJ2-7, the full variable domain is EPEVTQTPSHQVTQMGQEVILRCVPISNHLYFYWYRQILGQKVEFLVSFYNNEISEKSEIFDDQFSVERPDGSNFTLKIRSTKLEDSAMYFCASSDFRGSYEQYFGPGTRLTVT.

This clone showed up just once. This chain connects TRBV30 to TRBJ2-2, with 10 bases aligning to TRBD1. The germline V gene encodes CDR1 GTSNPN and CDR2 SVGIG (reference sequence). V shed 4 bases, J shed 3 bases, and the junction held 2 bases outside the gene matches. The CDR3 is 14 residues long. The CDR3 DNA is TGTGCCTGGATGGGACAGGGGTACACCGGGGAGCTGTTTTTT. Its protein product is CAWMGQGYTGELFF.

This clone was detected only once. J is TRBJ2-2 and V is TRBV5-1; tentative D call: TRBD1 (7 bases). Germline V gene lookup returns CDR1 SGHRS and CDR2 YFSETQ. V was clipped by 6 bases and J by 5 bases, with 11 bases between them. This CDR3 is built from 13 residues. The CDR3 is CASNPGGTGELFF. The CDR3 DNA is TGCGCCAGCAATCCAGGGGGGACCGGGGAGCTGTTTTTT.